These 4 T cell receptor beta chains were all obtained from the same sample, sequenced in a study of blood T cells in healthy people across ages. The use of a sample-barcoded 5' primer and a J-beta primer mix characterized a second PCR of roughly 6 to 11 cycles. TCRdb redid the calling of the 5' RACE reads with MiXCR, one entry per CDR3 protein. In the table there are approximately 1,100,000 distinct CDR3 sequences, more than 35% of which are singletons. The specimen sequenced was blood. These receptors were collected from a woman in her fifties or sixties in good health.

This chain connects TRBV6-6 to TRBJ2-5; TRBD2 matches at 8 bases. The V segment lost 8 bases and the J segment 5 bases; nucleotides outside the gene matches: 10. Germline CDR1 is MNHNY and CDR2 is SVGAGI (reference sequence). The CDR3 runs 14 residues. CDR3 DNA: TGTGCCAGCTCTAAGCCGGGGGGGACGGAGACCCAGTACTTC. Amino acid sequence: CASSKPGGTETQYF.

The chain combines TRBV7-2 with TRBJ2-7, with a tentative D call TRBD2 (6 bases). This CDR3 comprises 15 residues. With 2 bases removed from V and 2 bases from J, the gap between germline ends came to 13 bases. The germline gives CDR1 SGHTA, CDR2 FQGNSA. CDR3 loop: CASSLLTGLTYEQYF. The CDR3 region has the DNA TGTGCCAGCAGCTTATTAACGGGACTGACCTACGAGCAGTACTTC.

This clonotype was detected a few times. The genes are TRBV7-2 and TRBJ2-1, with 7 bases that match TRBD1. V lost 5 bases and J lost 0; bases outside the gene matches: 10. This CDR3 has 17 residues. Germline CDR1 SGHTA, CDR2 FQGNSA. This CDR3 is CASSPSTGWGSYNEQFF. The CDR3 DNA follows: TGTGCCAGCAGCCCATCGACAGGGTGGGGCTCCTACAATGAGCAGTTCTTC.

This clonotype has more than one count but fewer than ten. V is TRBV10-2 and J is TRBJ2-5; D gene ambiguous. Germline assignment: CDR1 WSHSY and CDR2 SAAADI. The CDR3 covers 14 residues. V was clipped by 4 bases and J by 5 bases, with 14 bases between them. CDR3 nucleotides: TGCGCCAGCAGTGGTCCAGTAGACGGTGAGACCCAGTACTTC. It encodes CASSGPVDGETQYF.